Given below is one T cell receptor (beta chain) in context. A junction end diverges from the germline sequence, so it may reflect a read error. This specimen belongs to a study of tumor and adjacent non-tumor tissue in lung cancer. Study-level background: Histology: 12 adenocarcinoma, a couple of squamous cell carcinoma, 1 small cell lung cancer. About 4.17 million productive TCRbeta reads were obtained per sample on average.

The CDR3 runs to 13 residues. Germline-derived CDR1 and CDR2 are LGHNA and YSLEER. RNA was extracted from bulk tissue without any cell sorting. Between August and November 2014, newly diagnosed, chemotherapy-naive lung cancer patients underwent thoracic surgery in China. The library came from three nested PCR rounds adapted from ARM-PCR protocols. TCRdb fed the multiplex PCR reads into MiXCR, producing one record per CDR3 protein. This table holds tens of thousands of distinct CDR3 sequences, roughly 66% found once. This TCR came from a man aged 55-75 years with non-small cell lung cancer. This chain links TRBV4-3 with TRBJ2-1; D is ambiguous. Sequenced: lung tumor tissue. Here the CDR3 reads CASSSWLDNVQFF. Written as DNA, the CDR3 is TGCGCCAGCAGCTCCTGGCTAGACAATGTGCAGTTCTTT.